This T cell receptor (beta chain) was recovered during a study of cytomegalovirus exposure and HLA in healthy donors (dated by TCRdb to the late 2010s). In terms of the full investigation: A later analysis indicated that the 130 or so validation repertoires were generated on the platform also employed for the 720 or so repertoires of the first cohort. The aim of the study was to test whether cataloging public T cell receptors could identify signatures of past pathogen exposure. A separate validation cohort of about 110 different subjects was used in addition to the roughly 620-subject first cohort. The study combined high-throughput TCR immunosequencing, statistical association of individual TCRs with disease status, and machine learning to predict cytomegalovirus infection status. Beyond this particular receptor, the publication reports: The study listed 164 TCR beta chains as associated with cytomegalovirus. Most TCR sequences were seen in very few donors, while some public TCRs were found in many individuals. In a later analysis, TCRs clustered in the first cohort were found to also tend to co-occur in the 110 or so validation repertoires, with 94% of cluster scores above 0. The authors suggested that the approach could potentially be extended to other disease states and immunological phenotypes. The classifier was reported to diagnose cytomegalovirus status with high specificity and sensitivity in both the original cohort and the validation cohort. A few of the identified cytomegalovirus-associated TCR beta chains were confirmed in vitro to be specific for cytomegalovirus antigens. A later analysis had no HLA typing for the validation cohort, so co-occurrence there was scored across all 130 or so repertoires.

As to this clone: Its antigen is unknown. Per-base qualities were not stored, and no clone one base away is much larger.

Libraries were prepared through the immunoSEQ multiplex PCR assay. The source study handled its data this way. A statistical classification framework was built for diagnosing cytomegalovirus status from the catalog of TCR beta chain sequences. What TCRdb holds here is the immuneACCESS table cut down to in-frame rearrangements. Part of the clones is not present; checked against another copy, under half of the missing clones reflect an unresolved V gene, and the others are unexplained. The V and J calls and clone size come from that table; D and trimming were worked out from the DNA. In all, the sample holds some 90,000 clones, and roughly nine tenths of those were seen once. The top ten constitute roughly 4% of the sample. V loses 0 bases, J loses 10 bases, and the germline ends lie 16 bases apart. Inclusive of the bounding cysteine and phenylalanine, the CDR3 is 14 residues long. Here the CDR3 DNA is all that survives: 42 bases in frame from base 1. Via the germline V gene, CDR1 is SGDLS and CDR2 YYNGEE.

The donors were included in the validation cohort of some 120 subjects, a group kept apart from the roughly 670-subject first cohort. The receptor's source is a woman aged 25-40 years in good health and CMV-seronegative. Here the chain combines TRBV9 and TRBJ1-2; perhaps TRBD1 is the D gene, with 6 bases matching. Sequenced input: PBMCs. CDR3 reads: CASSVASLRGFYTF. The nucleotides read TGTGCCAGCAGCGTAGCGTCCCTAAGGGGGTTCTACACCTTC.